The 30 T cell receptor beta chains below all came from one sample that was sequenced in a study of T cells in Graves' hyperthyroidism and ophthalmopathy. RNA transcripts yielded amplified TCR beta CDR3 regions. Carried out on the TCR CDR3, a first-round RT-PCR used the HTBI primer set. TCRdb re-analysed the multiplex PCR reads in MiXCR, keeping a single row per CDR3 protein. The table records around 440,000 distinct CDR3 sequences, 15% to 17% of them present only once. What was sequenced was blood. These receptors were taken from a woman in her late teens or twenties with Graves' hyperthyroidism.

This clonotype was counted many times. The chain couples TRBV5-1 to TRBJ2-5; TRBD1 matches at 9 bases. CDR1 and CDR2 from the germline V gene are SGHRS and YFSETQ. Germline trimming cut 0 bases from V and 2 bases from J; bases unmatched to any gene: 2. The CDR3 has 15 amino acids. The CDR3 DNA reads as TGCGCCAGCAGCTTGGGAGACAGGGGGCAAGAGACCCAGTACTTC. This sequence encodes CASSLGDRGQETQYF.

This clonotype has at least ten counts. In DNA, the CDR3 is TGTGCCAGCATCCTCCAGGGTGCAAACTCTGGAAACACCATATATTTT. It translates to CASILQGANSGNTIYF. The chain joins TRBV6-1 to TRBJ1-3; tentatively, D is TRBD1 (5 bases). V shed 7 bases and J shed 0 bases, with 16 bases lying between them. CDR1 MNHNS and CDR2 SASEGT come from the germline V gene. The CDR3 totals 16 residues.

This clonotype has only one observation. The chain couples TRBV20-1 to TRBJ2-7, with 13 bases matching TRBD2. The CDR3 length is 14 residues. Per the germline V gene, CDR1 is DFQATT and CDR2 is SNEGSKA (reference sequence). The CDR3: CSTSGRVSPYEQYF. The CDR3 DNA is TGCAGCACTAGCGGGAGGGTTTCGCCCTACGAGCAGTACTTC.

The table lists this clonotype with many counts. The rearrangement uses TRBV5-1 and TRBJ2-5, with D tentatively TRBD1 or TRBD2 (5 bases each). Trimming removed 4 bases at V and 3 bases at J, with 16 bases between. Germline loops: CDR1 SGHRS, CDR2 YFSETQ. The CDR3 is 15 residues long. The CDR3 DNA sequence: TGCGCCAGCAGCCCGGGACCGACGAAGGAAGAGACCCAGTACTTC. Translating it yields CASSPGPTKEETQYF.

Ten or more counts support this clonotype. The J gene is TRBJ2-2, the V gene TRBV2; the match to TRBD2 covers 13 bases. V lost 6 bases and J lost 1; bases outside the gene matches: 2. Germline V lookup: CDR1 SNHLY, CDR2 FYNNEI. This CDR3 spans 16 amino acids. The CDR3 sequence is CASRGLAGVNTGELFF. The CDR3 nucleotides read TGTGCCAGCAGAGGACTAGCGGGAGTGAACACCGGGGAGCTGTTTTTT.

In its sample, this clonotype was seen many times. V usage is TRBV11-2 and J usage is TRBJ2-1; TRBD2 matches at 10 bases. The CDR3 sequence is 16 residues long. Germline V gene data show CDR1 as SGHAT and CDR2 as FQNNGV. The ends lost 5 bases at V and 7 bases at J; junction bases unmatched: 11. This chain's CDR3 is CASSTSGRARWNEQFF. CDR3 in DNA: TGTGCCAGCAGCACAAGCGGGAGGGCCAGGTGGAATGAGCAGTTCTTC.

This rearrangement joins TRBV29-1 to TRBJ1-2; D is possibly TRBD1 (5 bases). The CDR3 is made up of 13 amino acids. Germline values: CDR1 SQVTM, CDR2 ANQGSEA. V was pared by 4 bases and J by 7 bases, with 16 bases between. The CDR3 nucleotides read TGCAGCGTTGGAAGCCAGGGACTTGGTGGCTACACCTTC. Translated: CSVGSQGLGGYTF.

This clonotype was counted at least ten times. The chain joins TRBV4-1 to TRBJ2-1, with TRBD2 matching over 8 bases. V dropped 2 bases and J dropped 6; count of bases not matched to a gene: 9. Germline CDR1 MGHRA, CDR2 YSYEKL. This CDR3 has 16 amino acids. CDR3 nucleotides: TGCGCCAGCAGCCAATTGGGACTAGTGGGATTCAATGAGCAGTTCTTC. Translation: CASSQLGLVGFNEQFF.

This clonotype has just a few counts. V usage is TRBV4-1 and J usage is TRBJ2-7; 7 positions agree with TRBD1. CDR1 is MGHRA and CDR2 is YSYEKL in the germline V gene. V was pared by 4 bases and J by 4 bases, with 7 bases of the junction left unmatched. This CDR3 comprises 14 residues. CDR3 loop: CASSLNRGPYEQYF. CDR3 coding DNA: TGCGCCAGCAGCCTCAACAGGGGACCTTACGAGCAGTACTTC.

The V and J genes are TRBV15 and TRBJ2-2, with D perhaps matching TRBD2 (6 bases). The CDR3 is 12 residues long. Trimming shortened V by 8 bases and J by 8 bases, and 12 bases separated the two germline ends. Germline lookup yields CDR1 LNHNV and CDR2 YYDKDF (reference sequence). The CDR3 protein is CATSRAGGELFF. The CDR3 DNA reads TGTGCCACCTCCCGGGCGGGGGGGGAGCTGTTTTTT.

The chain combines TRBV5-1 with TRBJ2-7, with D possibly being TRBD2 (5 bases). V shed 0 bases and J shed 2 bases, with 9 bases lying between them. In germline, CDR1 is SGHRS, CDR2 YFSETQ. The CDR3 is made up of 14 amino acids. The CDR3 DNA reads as TGCGCCAGCAGCTTGGAGGACTCAGCCTACGAGCAGTACTTC. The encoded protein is CASSLEDSAYEQYF.

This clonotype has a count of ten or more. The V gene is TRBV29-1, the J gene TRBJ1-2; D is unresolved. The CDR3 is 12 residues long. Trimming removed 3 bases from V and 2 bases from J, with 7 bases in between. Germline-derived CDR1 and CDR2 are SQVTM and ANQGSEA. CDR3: CSVDVGNYGYTF. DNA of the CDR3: TGCAGCGTTGATGTAGGGAACTATGGCTACACCTTC.

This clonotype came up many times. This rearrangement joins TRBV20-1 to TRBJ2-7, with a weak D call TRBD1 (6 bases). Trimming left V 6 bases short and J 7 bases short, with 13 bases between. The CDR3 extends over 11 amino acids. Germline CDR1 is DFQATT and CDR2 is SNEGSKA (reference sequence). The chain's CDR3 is CSAGATREQYF. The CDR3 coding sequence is TGCAGTGCGGGGGCGACTCGGGAGCAGTACTTC.

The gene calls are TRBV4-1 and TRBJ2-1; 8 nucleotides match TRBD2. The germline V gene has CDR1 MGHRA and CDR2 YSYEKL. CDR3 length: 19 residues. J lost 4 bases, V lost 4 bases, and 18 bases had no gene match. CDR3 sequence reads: CASSPARRVAGGGYNEQFF. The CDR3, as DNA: TGCGCCAGCAGCCCGGCTAGGCGGGTTGCGGGGGGAGGATACAATGAGCAGTTCTTC.

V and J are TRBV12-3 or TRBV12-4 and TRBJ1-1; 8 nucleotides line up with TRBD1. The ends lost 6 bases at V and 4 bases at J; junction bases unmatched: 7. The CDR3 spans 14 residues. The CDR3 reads CASSQGASLTEAFF. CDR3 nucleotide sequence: TGTGCCAGCAGCCAGGGGGCGAGTCTCACTGAAGCTTTCTTT.

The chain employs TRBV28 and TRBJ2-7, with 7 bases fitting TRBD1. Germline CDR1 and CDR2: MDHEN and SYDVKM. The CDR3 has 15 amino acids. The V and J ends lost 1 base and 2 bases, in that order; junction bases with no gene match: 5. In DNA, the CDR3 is TGTGCCAGCAGTTTATATCGGGACAGTACCTACGAGCAGTACTTC. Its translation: CASSLYRDSTYEQYF.

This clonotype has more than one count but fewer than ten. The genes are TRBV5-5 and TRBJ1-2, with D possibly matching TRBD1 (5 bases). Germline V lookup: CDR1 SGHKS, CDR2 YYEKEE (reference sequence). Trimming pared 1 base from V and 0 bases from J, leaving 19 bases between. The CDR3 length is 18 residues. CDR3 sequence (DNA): TGTGCCAGCAGCTTGACAGGTCCCAACTCTCCAGCTAACTATGGCTACACCTTC. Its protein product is CASSLTGPNSPANYGYTF.

The CDR3, as DNA: TGTGCCAGCAGCGCGACGATCAATGAGCAGTTCTTC. This gives the protein CASSATINEQFF. The rearrangement links TRBV11-2 to TRBJ2-1; no firm D call. The CDR3 sequence is 12 residues long. V lost 5 bases and J lost 6, with 8 bases in between. The V gene's germline CDR1 is SGHAT and CDR2 FQNNGV.

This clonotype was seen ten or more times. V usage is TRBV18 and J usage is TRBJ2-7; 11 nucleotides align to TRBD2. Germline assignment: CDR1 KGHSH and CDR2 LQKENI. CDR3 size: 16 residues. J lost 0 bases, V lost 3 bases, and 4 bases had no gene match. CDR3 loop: CASSPPGTSGSYEQYF. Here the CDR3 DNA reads TGTGCCAGCTCACCCCCCGGGACTAGCGGCTCCTACGAGCAGTACTTC. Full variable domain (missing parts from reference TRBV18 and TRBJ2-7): NAGVMQNPRHLVRRRGQEARLRCSPMKGHSHVYWYRQLPEEGLKFMVYLQKENIIDESGMPKERFSAEFPKEGPSILRIQQVVRGDSAAYFCASSPPGTSGSYEQYFGPGTRLTVT.

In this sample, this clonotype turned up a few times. The CDR3 loop reads CASSSYSNEQFF. Here the CDR3 DNA reads TGCGCCAGCAGCTCGTACAGCAACGAGCAGTTCTTC. The V and J genes are TRBV5-1 and TRBJ2-1, with D unresolved. Germline V gene sequence: CDR1 SGHRS, CDR2 YFSETQ. This CDR3 is built from 12 residues. V was trimmed by 3 bases and J by 10 bases, leaving 11 bases between them.

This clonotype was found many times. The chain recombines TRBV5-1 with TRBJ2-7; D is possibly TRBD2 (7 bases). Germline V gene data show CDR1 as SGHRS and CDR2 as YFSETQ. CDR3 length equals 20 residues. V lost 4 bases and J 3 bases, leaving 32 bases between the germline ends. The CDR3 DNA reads TGCGCCAGCAGCCCCTCTTATCCAGCCCCTCCCCGAAGGGGGGGCTACGAGCAGTACTTC. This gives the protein CASSPSYPAPPRRGGYEQYF.

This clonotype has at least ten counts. The CDR3, as DNA: TGTGCCAGCAGTTTAAACGGGGCCTATGAGCAGTTCTTC. Protein sequence: CASSLNGAYEQFF. This sequence joins TRBV12-3 or TRBV12-4 and TRBJ2-1; either TRBD1 or TRBD2 may supply D (5 bases each). The V end was cut by 2 bases, the J end by 8 bases, with 10 bases between. CDR3 length: 13 residues.

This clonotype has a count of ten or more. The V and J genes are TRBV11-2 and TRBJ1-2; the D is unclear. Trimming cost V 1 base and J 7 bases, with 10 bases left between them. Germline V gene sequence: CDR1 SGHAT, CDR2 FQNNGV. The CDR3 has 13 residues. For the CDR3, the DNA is TGTGCCAGCAGCTTAGTTCCGCGCGCTGGCTACACCTTC. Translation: CASSLVPRAGYTF.

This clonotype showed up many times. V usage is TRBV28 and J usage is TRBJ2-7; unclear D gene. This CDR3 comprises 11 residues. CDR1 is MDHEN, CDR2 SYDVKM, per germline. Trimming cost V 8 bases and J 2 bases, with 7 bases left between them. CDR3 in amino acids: CASGLTYEQYF. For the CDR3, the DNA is TGTGCCAGCGGGTTAACCTACGAGCAGTACTTC.

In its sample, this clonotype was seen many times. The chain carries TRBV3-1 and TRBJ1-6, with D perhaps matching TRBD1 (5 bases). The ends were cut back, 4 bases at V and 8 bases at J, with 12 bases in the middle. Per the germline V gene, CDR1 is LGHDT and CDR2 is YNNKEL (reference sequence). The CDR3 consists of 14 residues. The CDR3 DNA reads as TGTGCCAGCAGCCCCTGGGGAGGGGATTCACCCCTCCACTTT. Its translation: CASSPWGGDSPLHF.

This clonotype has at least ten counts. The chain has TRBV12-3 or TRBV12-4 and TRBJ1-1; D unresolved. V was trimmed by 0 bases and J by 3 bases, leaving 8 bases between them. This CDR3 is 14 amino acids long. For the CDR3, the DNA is TGTGCCAGCAGTTTAGCGGCTTGGGACACTGAAGCTTTCTTT. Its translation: CASSLAAWDTEAFF.

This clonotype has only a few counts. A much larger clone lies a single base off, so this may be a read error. The CDR3 DNA is TGTGCCAGCAGTTCGAACAGGGGGGGGACTCAGCCCCAGCGTTTT. This gives the protein CASSSNRGGTQPQRF. This rearrangement joins TRBV12-3 or TRBV12-4 to TRBJ1-5; 8 bases match TRBD1. The CDR3 totals 15 residues.

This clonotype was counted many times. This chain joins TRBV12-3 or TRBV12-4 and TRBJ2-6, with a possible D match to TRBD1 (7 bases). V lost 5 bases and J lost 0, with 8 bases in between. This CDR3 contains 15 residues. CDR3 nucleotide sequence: TGTGCCAGCAGTCAGGGGGGCTCTGGGGCCAACGTCCTGACTTTC. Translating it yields CASSQGGSGANVLTF.

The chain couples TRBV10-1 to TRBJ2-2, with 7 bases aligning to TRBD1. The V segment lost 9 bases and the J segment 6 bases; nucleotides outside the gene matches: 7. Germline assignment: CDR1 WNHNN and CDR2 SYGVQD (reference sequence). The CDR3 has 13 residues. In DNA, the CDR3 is TGCGCCAGTGGGACAGACCAATCCGGGGAGCTGTTTTTT. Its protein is CASGTDQSGELFF.

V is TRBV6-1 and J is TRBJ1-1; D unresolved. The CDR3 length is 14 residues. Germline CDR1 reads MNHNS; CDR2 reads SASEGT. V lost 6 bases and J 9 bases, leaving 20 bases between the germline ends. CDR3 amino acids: CASSQLVQVAKAFF. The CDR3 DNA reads TGTGCCAGCAGCCAATTGGTGCAGGTGGCGAAAGCTTTCTTT.